This T cell receptor (beta chain) came from a study of blood T cell repertoires in COVID-19. Whole-study context: T cells, B-cell-depleted T cells, or PBMCs supplied cDNA or gDNA.

Original processing notes: Reference gene primer amplification gave nucleated cell count estimates. TCRdb keeps only in-frame clones here, not all; method: immunoSEQ multiplex PCR. D and trimming come from the DNA, and the V and J calls and clone size come from that table. The profile shows over 100,000 clones, around 83% of them singletons. CDR3 size: 14 residues. V trimming: 2 bases; J trimming: 4 bases; junction bases outside the gene matches: 5. From germline, CDR1 is MNHEY and CDR2 SMNVEV (reference sequence). Sequenced material: peripheral blood. The chain links TRBV27 to TRBJ2-7, with 7 bases fitting TRBD2. This sequence originates from a man between 65 and 80 years old with acute or convalescent COVID-19. In DNA form, the CDR3 reads TGTGCCAGCAGTTTACAGGTGGGGGGGTACGAGCAGTACTTC. Its protein product is CASSLQVGGYEQYF.